This TCR beta chain was obtained from a study of T cells in localized non-small cell lung cancer. On this clone: Antigen specificity is unknown.

Study-level findings and limits: Longer overall survival accompanied higher blood T cell density. Median detection of top 100 tumor clones in adjacent lung was approximately 50 clones. Uninvolved adjacent lung showed higher T cell clonality than tumor.

The repertoire was sequenced with immunoSEQ multiplex PCR; TCRdb's copy has only in-frame clones and lacks some. This table holds about 7,900 clones, about 93% found once. The CDR3 runs 19 residues. The germline V gene has CDR1 KGHSH and CDR2 LQKENI. J gave up 5 bases and V 2 bases, and 15 bases lay outside the gene matches. This chain joins TRBV18 and TRBJ2-2; 9 bases align to TRBD2. Sequenced material: peripheral blood, taken before any cancer treatment. The receptor's source is a woman aged 40-69 years with stage I lung adenocarcinoma. DNA for the CDR3: TGTGCCAGCTCACCATTCTCCCCCCGAGGAGCGGGAGGTACCGGGGAGCTGTTTTTT. Its protein product is CASSPFSPRGAGGTGELFF.